A single sample is the source of the 22 T cell receptor beta chains below, sequenced in a study of blood T cell repertoires in COVID-19. Libraries were prepared by immunoSEQ multiplex PCR; TCRdb keeps only in-frame clonotypes and omits some of them. The sample has 95,000 to 100,000 clones, approximately 80% seen once; the top ten hold more than 9%. Sequences were obtained from peripheral blood. Receptors were obtained from a man in his sixties or seventies with acute or convalescent COVID-19.

This clone has just one count. The rearrangement joins TRBV19 to TRBJ2-7, with a possible D match to TRBD2 (5 bases). Per germline, CDR1 LNHDA and CDR2 SQIVND (reference sequence). V shed 4 bases and J shed 8 bases, with 15 bases lying between them. The CDR3 is 13 residues long. The CDR3: CASSTDPSGKQYF. CDR3 nucleotides: TGTGCCAGTAGTACCGACCCGAGCGGAAAGCAGTACTTC.

On this clone itself: This CDR3 is also generated by other DNA sequences in the sample. V gene TRBV11-2 combines with J gene TRBJ1-4; 7 bases align to TRBD1. The V gene end was trimmed by 5 bases and the J gene end by 4 bases; junction bases not matched to a gene: 4. The CDR3 totals 14 residues. Germline V gives CDR1 SGHAT, CDR2 FQNNGV. CDR3 sequence (DNA): TGTGCCAGCAGCCCCGGGACAGTTAATGAAAAACTGTTTTTT. Its protein product is CASSPGTVNEKLFF.

The rearrangement joins TRBV19 to TRBJ2-7; 8 nucleotides align to TRBD2. The CDR3 is 14 residues long. Trimming removed 4 bases from V and 2 bases from J; junction bases left unmatched: 4. Germline CDR1 reads LNHDA; CDR2 reads SQIVND (reference sequence). The CDR3 loop reads CASSTQRGPYEQYF. CDR3 DNA sequence: TGTGCCAGTAGTACCCAGCGGGGGCCCTACGAGCAGTACTTC.

J is TRBJ2-5 and V is TRBV7-3; 9 bases are a match to TRBD1. Germline V gene lookup returns CDR1 SGHTA and CDR2 FQGTGA. The J segment lost 6 bases and the V segment lost 5 bases, leaving 4 bases of the junction unmatched. This CDR3 has 13 residues. This chain's CDR3 is CASSPGTGQTQYF. CDR3 nucleotides: TGTGCCAGCAGCCCCGGGACAGGGCAGACCCAGTACTTC.

This clone appeared a few times. V usage is TRBV28 and J usage is TRBJ1-3; D is undetermined. The CDR3 is 17 residues long. Germline values: CDR1 MDHEN, CDR2 SYDVKM. V was shortened by 4 bases and J by 1 base, with 17 bases between the two germline ends. DNA for the CDR3: TGTGCCAGCAGTTCACCCACTAGGTCTATATCTGGAAACACCATATATTTT. Translated, it gives CASSSPTRSISGNTIYF.

This chain joins TRBV19 and TRBJ2-1; TRBD2 aligns across 10 bases. CDR3 size: 15 residues. V dropped 5 bases and J dropped 8; count of bases not matched to a gene: 9. The germline CDR1 and CDR2 sequences are LNHDA and SQIVND (reference sequence). In nucleotides, the CDR3 is TGTGCCAGTAGTGCCCAGAGCGGGGGGGCCGATGAGCAGTTCTTC. Its translation: CASSAQSGGADEQFF. Variable domain in full (rest from reference TRBV19 and TRBJ2-1): DGGITQSPKYLFRKEGQNVTLSCEQNLNHDAMYWYRQDPGQGLRLIYYSQIVNDFQKGDIAEGYSVSREKKESFPLTVTSAQKNPTAFYLCASSAQSGGADEQFFGPGTRLTVL.

This chain joins TRBV28 and TRBJ2-7; TRBD2 agrees at 14 bases. CDR3 length: 15 amino acids. Germline V gene data show CDR1 as MDHEN and CDR2 as SYDVKM. With 6 bases clipped from V and 2 bases from J, the junction kept 3 bases outside the gene matches. Here the CDR3 DNA reads TGTGCCAGCAGGGGGACTAGCGGGGGAACCTACGAGCAGTACTTC. Encoded protein: CASRGTSGGTYEQYF.

The chain links TRBV7-2 to TRBJ2-1, with 7 bases that match TRBD2. V shed 6 bases, J shed 12 bases, and the junction held 5 bases outside the gene matches. Germline values: CDR1 SGHTA, CDR2 FQGNSA. The CDR3 extends over 11 amino acids. As DNA, the CDR3 is TGTGCCAGCAGACCACTAGCGTCGCAGTTCTTC. This sequence encodes CASRPLASQFF.

The chain combines TRBV10-2 with TRBJ1-5; unclear D gene. V lost 2 bases, J lost 1 base, and 9 bases lay in between. The CDR3 spans 15 residues. Germline loops: CDR1 WSHSY, CDR2 SAAADI. The CDR3 reads CASSENGESNQPQHF. CDR3 nucleotide sequence: TGCGCCAGCAGTGAGAATGGGGAGAGCAATCAGCCCCAGCATTTT.

The rearrangement joins TRBV7-8 to TRBJ2-7, with 8 bases aligning to TRBD1. The length of the CDR3 is 15 residues. The ends lost 5 bases at V and 0 bases at J; junction bases unmatched: 6. Germline CDR1 and CDR2: SGHVS and FQNEAQ. The CDR3 nucleotides read TGTGCCAGCAGCCGGGACAGGCGTAGCTCCTACGAGCAGTACTTC. Translation gives CASSRDRRSSYEQYF.

The genes are TRBV5-1 and TRBJ2-1; perhaps TRBD1 as D (5 bases). Germline assignment: CDR1 SGHRS and CDR2 YFSETQ. The germline V and J ends were trimmed by 0 bases and 0 bases, with 10 bases remaining between them. The CDR3 length is 16 residues. The CDR3 loop is CASSLEQGTSYNEQFF. CDR3 in DNA: TGCGCCAGCAGCTTGGAGCAGGGAACCTCCTACAATGAGCAGTTCTTC.

The chain uses TRBV24-1 and TRBJ2-1; TRBD2 matches 15 bases. This CDR3 is built from 16 residues. Germline V lookup: CDR1 KGHDR, CDR2 SFDVKD. The V and J ends lost 3 bases and 9 bases, in that order; junction bases with no gene match: 5. The chain's CDR3 is CATSDPGLAGGREQFF. The CDR3 DNA sequence: TGTGCCACCAGTGATCCGGGACTAGCGGGGGGACGTGAGCAGTTCTTC.

The J gene is TRBJ1-1, the V gene TRBV6-5; 7 nucleotides align to TRBD1. Germline assignment: CDR1 MNHEY and CDR2 SVGAGI. V gave up 6 bases and J gave up 0 bases; unmatched junction bases: 7. CDR3 length: 15 amino acids. This CDR3 is CASSPAGQVNTEAFF. DNA of the CDR3: TGTGCCAGCAGCCCAGCCGGACAGGTGAACACTGAAGCTTTCTTT.

The chain recombines TRBV7-8 with TRBJ2-5; a possible D gene is TRBD1 (6 bases). The V and J ends lost 5 bases and 0 bases respectively, with 13 bases between them. Germline CDR1 is SGHVS and CDR2 is FQNEAQ. This CDR3 region has 15 residues. CDR3 sequence: CASSLSRTDQETQYF. The CDR3, as DNA: TGTGCCAGCAGCCTATCTAGGACAGACCAAGAGACCCAGTACTTC.

This chain joins TRBV18 and TRBJ1-5; weak D call: TRBD1 (5 bases). Looked up from germline, CDR1 is KGHSH and CDR2 is LQKENI. Deletions cut 3 bases from V and 4 bases from J, with 10 bases between. CDR3 size: 14 residues. The CDR3 region is CASSPDRQNQPQHF. The CDR3, as DNA: TGTGCCAGCTCACCCGACAGACAAAATCAGCCCCAGCATTTT. Filled out from reference TRBV18 and TRBJ1-5, the complete variable domain reads NAGVMQNPRHLVRRRGQEARLRCSPMKGHSHVYWYRQLPEEGLKFMVYLQKENIIDESGMPKERFSAEFPKEGPSILRIQQVVRGDSAAYFCASSPDRQNQPQHFGDGTRLSIL.

The chain combines TRBV9 with TRBJ2-2; possible D gene TRBD1, 5 bases. Trimming removed 0 bases at V and 0 bases at J, with 9 bases between. The CDR3 extends over 16 amino acids. CDR1 is SGDLS, CDR2 YYNGEE, per germline. The CDR3 loop reads CASSVVPDTNTGELFF. The CDR3 region has the DNA TGTGCCAGCAGCGTAGTCCCGGACACGAACACCGGGGAGCTGTTTTTT. Complete variable domain (other parts from reference TRBV9 and TRBJ2-2): DSGVTQTPKHLITATGQRVTLRCSPRSGDLSVYWYQQSLDQGLQFLIQYYNGEERAKGNILERFSAQQFPDLHSELNLSSLELGDSALYFCASSVVPDTNTGELFFGEGSRLTVL.

This chain joins TRBV7-9 and TRBJ1-2; 10 bases fit TRBD1. V dropped 6 bases and J dropped 7; count of bases not matched to a gene: 5. The CDR3 extends over 13 amino acids. CDR1 is SEHNR, CDR2 FQNEAQ, per germline (reference sequence). The CDR3 coding sequence is TGTGCCAGCAGGACAGGGGGCGATCGTGGCTACACCTTC. Translated, it gives CASRTGGDRGYTF.

The V gene is TRBV7-3, the J gene TRBJ1-1, with 9 bases lining up with TRBD1. Germline V CDR1 and CDR2: SGHTA, FQGTGA. The V and J ends lost 5 bases and 4 bases, in that order; junction bases with no gene match: 5. This CDR3 is built from 14 residues. CDR3 nucleotides: TGTGCCAGCAGCCATCGACAGGGGGTCACTGAAGCTTTCTTT. This translates into CASSHRQGVTEAFF.

This clone has only a few counts. The chain has TRBV7-2 and TRBJ1-6; 8 bases agree with TRBD1. CDR1 is SGHTA and CDR2 is FQGNSA in the germline V gene. V trimming: 2 bases; J trimming: 1 base; junction bases outside the gene matches: 7. The CDR3 has 18 residues. The chain's CDR3 is CASSLKTGVVSYNSPLHF. In DNA, the CDR3 is TGTGCCAGCAGCTTAAAGACAGGGGTGGTTTCCTATAATTCACCCCTCCACTTT.

The rearrangement uses TRBV28 and TRBJ1-4; 8 bases fit TRBD1. Trimming at V came to 6 bases and at J to 5 bases, leaving 8 bases not matched to a gene. The CDR3 consists of 15 residues. The germline V gene has CDR1 MDHEN and CDR2 SYDVKM. CDR3 region: CASRYLGQVNEKLFF. The CDR3 coding sequence is TGTGCCAGCAGGTACCTGGGACAGGTCAATGAAAAACTGTTTTTT.

This sequence joins TRBV11-3 and TRBJ1-3; D unresolved. This CDR3 is 17 amino acids long. Trimming left V 0 bases short and J 1 base short, with 13 bases between. CDR1 and CDR2 from the germline V gene are SGHNT and YENEEA. For the CDR3, the DNA is TGTGCCAGCAGCTTAGACCTCGCGAGTACGTCTGGAAACACCATATATTTT. Residues: CASSLDLASTSGNTIYF.

The V call is TRBV7-2, the J call TRBJ1-2; weak D call: TRBD1 (5 bases). Trimming left V 0 bases short and J 8 bases short, with 13 bases between. The V gene's germline CDR1 is SGHTA and CDR2 FQGNSA. This CDR3 is built from 14 residues. CDR3 nucleotides: TGTGCCAGCAGCTTAGCCAACCGGGGGGAGGGCTACACCTTC. Protein sequence: CASSLANRGEGYTF.